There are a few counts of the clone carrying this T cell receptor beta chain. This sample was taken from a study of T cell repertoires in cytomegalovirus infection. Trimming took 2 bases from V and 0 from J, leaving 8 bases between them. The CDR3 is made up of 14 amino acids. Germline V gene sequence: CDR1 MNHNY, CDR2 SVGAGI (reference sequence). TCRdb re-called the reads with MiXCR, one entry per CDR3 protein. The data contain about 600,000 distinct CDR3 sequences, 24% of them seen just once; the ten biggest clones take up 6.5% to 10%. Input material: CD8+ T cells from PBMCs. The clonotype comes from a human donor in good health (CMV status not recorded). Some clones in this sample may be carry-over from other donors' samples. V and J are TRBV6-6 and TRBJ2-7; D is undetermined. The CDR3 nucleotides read TGTGCCAGCAGTTACAGGCAGAGCTCCTACGAGCAGTACTTC. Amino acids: CASSYRQSSYEQYF.